The entry that follows covers one T cell receptor (beta chain) sequence. The antigen it recognizes is unknown. One base away there is no much larger clone; base qualities are not given. Donors formed part of the validation cohort, which comprised 120 subjects and was distinct from the first cohort of 666 subjects. This sample is part of a study of cytomegalovirus exposure and HLA in healthy donors listed by TCRdb under 2017. Study-level background: According to a later analysis, the 120 validation repertoires were produced on the same platform as the 666 repertoires of the first cohort. In addition to the first cohort of 666 subjects, a separate validation cohort of approximately 130 different subjects was used. High-throughput TCR immunosequencing, statistical association of individual TCRs with disease status, and machine learning were combined to predict cytomegalovirus infection status. The study aimed to test whether cataloging public T cell receptors could reveal signatures of past pathogen exposure. Study-wide findings and limitations: A later analysis had no HLA typing for the validation cohort, so co-occurrence there was scored across all 130 or so repertoires. Subsequent analysis determined that TCRs grouped into clusters in the first cohort also showed a tendency toward co-occurrence across the approximately 110 validation repertoires, and 85% to 95% of cluster scores exceeded 0. The study gave a list of 150 to 200 TCR beta chains associated with cytomegalovirus. Most TCR sequences were observed very rarely across donors, whereas some public TCRs were present in many individuals. Cytomegalovirus status was reported to be diagnosed by the classifier with high specificity and sensitivity in both the original and validation cohorts. The authors suggested that the approach could potentially be extended to other disease states and immunological phenotypes. In vitro tests confirmed that three of the cytomegalovirus-associated TCR beta chains recognize cytomegalovirus antigens.

The protocol used for the library was the immunoSEQ multiplex PCR assay. On the authors' methods: A statistical classification framework was built for diagnosing cytomegalovirus status from the catalog of TCR beta chain sequences. The table comes from immuneACCESS by way of TCRdb, which keeps in-frame sequences with V and J called. Part of the clones is missing from these tables; in studies checked, under half for an unresolved V gene and the rest for unknown reasons. Clone size and the V and J calls come from that table; the DNA yielded D and trimming. This sample is represented by about 400,000 clones; just over 85% of them were singletons. The ten biggest clones cover under 0.95% of the sample. CDR1 and CDR2 are drawn from the germline V gene: MDHEN, SYDVKM. The CDR3 contains 14 residues, cysteine and phenylalanine counted. Here the CDR3 DNA is all that survives: 42 bases in frame from base 1. V and J lose 5 bases and 4 bases, and a span of 14 bases separates them.

The rearranged chain carries TRBV28 and TRBJ1-1; a weak D assignment points to TRBD1 (5 bases agree). The sequenced sample was PBMCs. The receptor was isolated from a woman between 18 and 30 years old in good health and CMV-seronegative. Here the CDR3 is given as CASSIGREVTEAFF. The bases are TGTGCCAGCAGTATCGGCAGGGAGGTCACTGAAGCTTTCTTT.